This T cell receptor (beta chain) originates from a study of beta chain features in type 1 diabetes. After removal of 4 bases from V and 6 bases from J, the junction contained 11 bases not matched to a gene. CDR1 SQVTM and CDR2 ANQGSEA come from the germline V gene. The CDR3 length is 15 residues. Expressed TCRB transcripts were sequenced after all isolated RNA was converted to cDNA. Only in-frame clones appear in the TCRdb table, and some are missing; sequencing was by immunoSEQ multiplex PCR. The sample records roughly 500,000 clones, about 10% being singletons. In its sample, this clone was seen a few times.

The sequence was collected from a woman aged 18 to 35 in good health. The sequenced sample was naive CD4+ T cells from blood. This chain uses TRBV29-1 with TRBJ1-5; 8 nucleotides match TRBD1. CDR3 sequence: CSVVTDREWGQPQHF. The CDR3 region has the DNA TGCAGCGTTGTAACGGACAGGGAATGGGGTCAGCCCCAGCATTTT. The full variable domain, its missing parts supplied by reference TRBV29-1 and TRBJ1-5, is SAVISQKPSRDICQRGTSLTIQCQVDSQVTMMFWYRQQPGQSLTLIATANQGSEATYESGFVIDKFPISRPNLTFSTLTVSNMSPEDSSIYLCSVVTDREWGQPQHFGDGTRLSIL.